The clone carrying this TCR beta chain was counted between two and nine times. The antigen remains unidentified. Investigators sourced 1.5 to 2 micrograms of genomic DNA from cryopreserved PBMCs for TCR beta libraries. Here immunoSEQ multiplex PCR was the method, and the copy in TCRdb shows in-frame clones only, minus some. The sample contains 40,000 to 60,000 clones, roughly 50% of which appear only once. The data were taken from a study of cytotoxic CD8 clonotypes in ibrutinib-treated CLL. Study-level findings and limits: Public clonotypes, found uncommonly, either contracted or stayed stable on treatment. Clonality, elevated at ibrutinib response, dropped back toward baseline at progression.

The CDR3 has 13 residues. The ends lost 5 bases at V and 9 bases at J; junction bases unmatched: 8. CDR1 is SGHRS, CDR2 YFSETQ, per germline. Specimen: PBMCs, collected after 12 months of ibrutinib treatment. The origin of this receptor is a human donor with chronic lymphocytic leukemia. The V and J genes are TRBV5-1 and TRBJ1-3; 7 bases are a match to TRBD1. The CDR3 DNA reads TGCGCCAGCAGAAAAGACAGGGAGGGCACCATATATTTT. The encoded protein is CASRKDREGTIYF.